This T cell receptor (beta chain) was observed in a study of blood T cell repertoires in COVID-19. Study overall: Samples taken during acute and convalescent COVID-19 were collected in the United States, Italy and Spain.

Authors' analysis steps: Using reference gene primer amplification, nucleated cell counts were estimated. Produced via immunoSEQ multiplex PCR; TCRdb's table is partial and in-frame only. V and J calls plus clone size are reproduced from that table; the DNA served to infer D and trimming. The data show more than 300,000 clones, more than 85% seen once. The germline V gene has CDR1 SGHTA and CDR2 FQGNSA. Trimming took 5 bases from V and 5 from J; bases not matched to a gene: 7. This CDR3 region has 14 residues. V and J are TRBV7-2 and TRBJ2-7, with 9 bases fitting TRBD1. This sequence originates from a woman aged 25 to 39 who had recovered from COVID-19. The sequenced material came from PBMCs or T cells enriched from blood (not recorded which). The chain's CDR3 is CASSPGQGLNEQYF. CDR3 coding DNA: TGTGCCAGCAGCCCGGGACAGGGTTTGAACGAGCAGTACTTC.